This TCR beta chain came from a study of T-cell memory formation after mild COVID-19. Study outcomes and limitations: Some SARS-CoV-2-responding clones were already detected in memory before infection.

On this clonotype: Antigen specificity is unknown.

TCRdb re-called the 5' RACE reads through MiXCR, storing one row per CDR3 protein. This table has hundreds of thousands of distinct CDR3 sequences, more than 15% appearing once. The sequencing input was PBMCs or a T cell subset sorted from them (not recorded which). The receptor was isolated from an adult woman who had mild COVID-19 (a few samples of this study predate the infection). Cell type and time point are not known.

In DNA form, the CDR3 reads TGTGCCAGCAGCTCGGGACAGAGGAACACTGAAGCTTTCTTT. It encodes CASSSGQRNTEAFF. The genes are TRBV5-4 and TRBJ1-1; 7 bases align to TRBD1. The trim removed 3 bases at V and 1 base at J, leaving 3 bases unmatched. Germline loops: CDR1 SGHNT, CDR2 YYREEE (reference sequence). CDR3 size: 14 residues. The whole variable domain, filled in from reference TRBV5-4 and TRBJ1-1, reads ETGVTQSPTHLIKTRGQQVTLRCSSQSGHNTVSWYQQALGQGPQFIFQYYREEENGRGNFPPRFSGLQFPNYSSELNVNALELDDSALYLCASSSGQRNTEAFFGQGTRLTVV.